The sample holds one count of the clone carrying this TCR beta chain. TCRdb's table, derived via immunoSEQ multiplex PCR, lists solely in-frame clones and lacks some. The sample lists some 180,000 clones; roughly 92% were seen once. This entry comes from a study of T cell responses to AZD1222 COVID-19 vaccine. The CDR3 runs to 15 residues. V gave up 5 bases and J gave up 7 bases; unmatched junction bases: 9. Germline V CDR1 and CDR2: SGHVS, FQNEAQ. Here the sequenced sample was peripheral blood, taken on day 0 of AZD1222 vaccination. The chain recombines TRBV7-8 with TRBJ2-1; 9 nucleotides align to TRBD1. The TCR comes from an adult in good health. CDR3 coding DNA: TGTGCCAGCAGCCGCGACAGGGGGTTTGTAAATGAGCAGTTCTTC. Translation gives CASSRDRGFVNEQFF.